This entry features one T cell receptor (beta chain) sequence. As yet, its antigen is unknown. Presence of unique molecular identifiers characterized the TCR beta cDNA libraries. Via MiXCR, TCRdb re-called the PCR reads, giving one row per CDR3 protein. The top ten clones hold roughly 4.4% of a sample with around 710,000 distinct CDR3 sequences, roughly 46% of them seen once. This entry belongs to a study of post-analysis software for immune sequencing data. The CDR3 is 17 residues long. Germline V gene data show CDR1 as DFQATT and CDR2 as SNEGSKA (reference sequence). With 1 base clipped from V and 0 bases from J, the junction kept 5 bases outside the gene matches. Regarding the study as a whole: Among five TRBV segments more frequent in patients than controls were TRBV5-6, TRBV5-1 and TRBV20-1.

The source material was blood. The receptor was isolated from a girl between 10 and 17 years old with multiple sclerosis. The J gene is TRBJ1-4, the V gene TRBV20-1; 10 bases agree with TRBD1. The CDR3 bases are TGCAGTGCTAGAGGGGACAGGGGACCTGCAACTAATGAAAAACTGTTTTTT. Translation: CSARGDRGPATNEKLFF.